The 16 T cell receptor beta chains presented below share a single source sample, sequenced in a study of blood T cell repertoires in COVID-19. Sequencing used immunoSEQ multiplex PCR; TCRdb keeps in-frame clones, though not all of them. The table records roughly 250,000 clones, approximately 91% of them present only once. Material for sequencing was PBMCs or T cells enriched from blood (not recorded which). The receptors here all came from a woman between 35 and 50 years old with acute COVID-19.

The J gene is TRBJ1-2, the V gene TRBV7-3; 8 bases align to TRBD1. Looked up from germline, CDR1 is SGHTA and CDR2 is FQGTGA. This CDR3 region has 17 residues. The V segment lost 5 bases and the J segment 4 bases; nucleotides outside the gene matches: 15. Written as DNA, the CDR3 is TGTGCCAGCAGCCAGCCGGGACAGGTCTTAAAGATCTATGGCTACACCTTC. Translating it yields CASSQPGQVLKIYGYTF.

The chain carries TRBV5-1 and TRBJ2-7; 8 bases match TRBD2. The V and J ends lost 0 bases and 6 bases, in that order; junction bases with no gene match: 8. Germline V gene sequence: CDR1 SGHRS, CDR2 YFSETQ. The CDR3 spans 15 residues. The CDR3 spells CASSLGAGAPPEQYF. In DNA, the CDR3 is TGCGCCAGCAGCTTGGGAGCGGGAGCCCCACCCGAGCAGTACTTC.

The V call is TRBV3-1 (or the pseudogene TRBV3-2), the J call TRBJ1-1; the D is unclear. The CDR3 extends over 15 amino acids. The V end was cut by 4 bases, the J end by 5 bases, with 17 bases between. In germline, CDR1 is LGHDT, CDR2 YNNKEL (reference sequence). CDR3 sequence (DNA): TGTGCCAGCAGCCTTCGGGCGAGGGTGGGGACTGAAGCTTTCTTT. This translates into CASSLRARVGTEAFF.

The chain joins TRBV7-2 to TRBJ2-2, with 9 nucleotides matching TRBD1. From germline, CDR1 is SGHTA and CDR2 FQGNSA. V dropped 2 bases and J dropped 6; count of bases not matched to a gene: 7. CDR3 length: 16 residues. DNA for the CDR3: TGTGCCAGCAGCTTAAAAACAGGGGGCAGTGCCGGGGAGCTGTTTTTT. Translating it yields CASSLKTGGSAGELFF.

This chain joins TRBV4-1 and TRBJ2-6; 7 bases match TRBD1. Germline CDR1 is MGHRA and CDR2 is YSYEKL. The junction had 6 bases not matched to a gene; V was cut back by 4 bases and J by 0 bases. CDR3 size: 17 residues. The CDR3 reads CASSRGQANSGANVLTF. CDR3 sequence (DNA): TGCGCCAGCAGCCGAGGACAGGCTAACTCTGGGGCCAACGTCCTGACTTTC.

The chain carries TRBV2 and TRBJ1-1, with 7 positions matching TRBD1. CDR3 length: 17 residues. V was pared by 3 bases and J by 0 bases, with 10 bases of the junction left unmatched. The germline V gene encodes CDR1 SNHLY and CDR2 FYNNEI. The CDR3 sequence is CASSDPSRQGLNTEAFF. The CDR3 region has the DNA TGTGCCAGCAGTGACCCCAGCCGACAGGGCCTGAACACTGAAGCTTTCTTT.

The genes are TRBV27 and TRBJ1-2, with a tentative D call TRBD1 (6 bases). This CDR3 comprises 13 residues. Germline V CDR1 and CDR2: MNHEY, SMNVEV (reference sequence). Trimming removed 5 bases from V and 7 bases from J, with 14 bases in between. CDR3 amino acids: CASSTPQGSGYTF. DNA for the CDR3: TGTGCCAGCAGTACCCCACAGGGATCTGGCTACACCTTC.

This clone was counted a single time. CDR3 protein: CASSLRTGTGDGYTF. The CDR3 DNA sequence: TGTGCCAGCAGCCTCAGAACCGGGACAGGGGATGGCTACACCTTC. The chain links TRBV7-9 to TRBJ1-2, with 10 bases matching TRBD1. The germline gives CDR1 SEHNR, CDR2 FQNEAQ (reference sequence). This CDR3 has 15 amino acids. Trimming cost V 5 bases and J 6 bases; bases outside gene matches: 9.

V and J are TRBV7-3 and TRBJ2-5, with D maybe TRBD1 (6 bases). Germline V gives CDR1 SGHTA, CDR2 FQGTGA. With 3 bases removed from V and 3 bases from J, the gap between germline ends came to 8 bases. CDR3 size: 13 residues. In DNA, the CDR3 is TGTGCCAGCAGCTTGGACAGTAAAGAGACCCAGTACTTC. Its protein product is CASSLDSKETQYF.

The CDR3 here is CASSYWAGGTGELFF. CDR3 nucleotide sequence: TGTGCCAGCAGTTACTGGGCGGGGGGCACCGGGGAGCTGTTTTTT. This chain connects TRBV6-5 to TRBJ2-2; the match to TRBD2 covers 8 bases. Germline CDR1 reads MNHEY; CDR2 reads SVGAGI. The CDR3 runs to 15 residues. V shed 1 base and J 4 bases; nucleotides not matched to a gene: 2.

This chain links TRBV6-5 with TRBJ1-2; D may be TRBD1 (5 bases). Trimming removed 6 bases from V and 0 bases from J, with 14 bases in between. The CDR3 totals 15 residues. Germline CDR1 reads MNHEY; CDR2 reads SVGAGI. CDR3 DNA: TGTGCCAGCAGGGGCTATCAGGGTTCTAACTATGGCTACACCTTC. Translated: CASRGYQGSNYGYTF.

The chain links TRBV7-2 to TRBJ2-5; TRBD1 matches at 9 bases. The CDR3 is 15 residues long. Trimming removed 2 bases from V and 4 bases from J; junction bases left unmatched: 5. Germline V gene data show CDR1 as SGHTA and CDR2 as FQGNSA. The CDR3: CASSLNPGQGETQYF. The CDR3 DNA sequence: TGTGCCAGCAGCTTAAATCCGGGACAGGGAGAGACCCAGTACTTC.

This chain joins TRBV11-2 and TRBJ1-1; 8 nucleotides line up with TRBD1. The V segment lost 5 bases and the J segment 1 base; nucleotides outside the gene matches: 6. From germline, CDR1 is SGHAT and CDR2 FQNNGV. The CDR3 has 15 amino acids. DNA of the CDR3: TGTGCCAGCAGCACATCCGGGACAGGGAACACTGAAGCTTTCTTT. This gives the protein CASSTSGTGNTEAFF. The full variable domain, in which reference TRBV11-2 and TRBJ1-1 provide the parts outside the CDR3, is EAGVAQSPRYKIIEKRQSVAFWCNPISGHATLYWYQQILGQGPKLLIQFQNNGVVDDSQLPKDRFSAERLKGVDSTLKIQPAKLEDSAVYLCASSTSGTGNTEAFFGQGTRLTVV.

CDR3 bases: TGTGCCAGTTCGGGACACGATACGCAGTATTTT. Protein sequence: CASSGHDTQYF. The genes are TRBV6-5 and TRBJ2-3; D may be TRBD1 (6 bases). The CDR3 spans 11 residues. Trimming took 9 bases from V and 6 from J, leaving 10 bases between them. Germline CDR1 is MNHEY and CDR2 is SVGAGI.

The chain employs TRBV20-1 and TRBJ2-3; no reliable D call. The CDR3 runs to 11 residues. V lost 6 bases and J 6 bases, leaving 10 bases between the germline ends. CDR1 and CDR2 (germline): DFQATT, SNEGSKA (reference sequence). The CDR3: CSAQYSDTQYF. The CDR3 DNA is TGCAGTGCCCAATACAGCGATACGCAGTATTTT.

As concerns this clone: Other DNA sequences in the sample encode the same CDR3. V gene TRBV19 combines with J gene TRBJ1-2; maybe TRBD1 (5 bases). This CDR3 has 13 amino acids. Germline V lookup: CDR1 LNHDA, CDR2 SQIVND (reference sequence). V lost 8 bases and J 2 bases, leaving 12 bases between the germline ends. The CDR3 DNA reads TGTGCCAGTTCCAGGGCAGGCAACTATGGCTACACCTTC. It codes for CASSRAGNYGYTF.